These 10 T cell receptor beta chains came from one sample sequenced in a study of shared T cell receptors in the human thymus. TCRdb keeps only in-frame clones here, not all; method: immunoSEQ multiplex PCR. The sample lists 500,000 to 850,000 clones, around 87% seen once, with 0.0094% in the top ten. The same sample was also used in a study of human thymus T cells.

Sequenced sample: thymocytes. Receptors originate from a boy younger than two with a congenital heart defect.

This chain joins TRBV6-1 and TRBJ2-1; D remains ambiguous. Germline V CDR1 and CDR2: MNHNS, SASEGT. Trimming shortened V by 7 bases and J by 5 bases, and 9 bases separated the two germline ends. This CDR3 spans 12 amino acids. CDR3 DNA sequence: TGTGCCAGCACGAGCGACCACAATGAGCAGTTCTTC. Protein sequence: CASTSDHNEQFF.

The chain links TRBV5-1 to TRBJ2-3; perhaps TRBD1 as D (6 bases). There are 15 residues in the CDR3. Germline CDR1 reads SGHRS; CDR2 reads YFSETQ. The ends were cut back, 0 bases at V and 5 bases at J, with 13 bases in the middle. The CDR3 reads CASSLEGEIVDTQYF. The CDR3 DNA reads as TGCGCCAGCAGCTTGGAGGGGGAGATCGTAGATACGCAGTATTTT.

The DNA of the CDR3 is TGCGCCAGCAGTGTCGGGGGCGGGAGGGCCGATATAGATACGCAGTATTTT. Amino acids: CASSVGGGRADIDTQYF. This sequence joins TRBV10-2 and TRBJ2-3, with 9 bases fitting TRBD2. The ends lost 4 bases at V and 5 bases at J; junction bases unmatched: 13. The germline CDR1 and CDR2 sequences are WSHSY and SAAADI. The CDR3 runs to 17 residues.

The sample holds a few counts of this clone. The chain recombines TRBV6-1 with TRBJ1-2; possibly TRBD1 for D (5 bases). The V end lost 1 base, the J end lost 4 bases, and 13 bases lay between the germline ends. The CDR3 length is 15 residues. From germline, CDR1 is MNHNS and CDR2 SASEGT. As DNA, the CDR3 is TGTGCCAGCAGTGAAGTTTGGACAAAAGGCTATGGCTACACCTTC. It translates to CASSEVWTKGYGYTF.

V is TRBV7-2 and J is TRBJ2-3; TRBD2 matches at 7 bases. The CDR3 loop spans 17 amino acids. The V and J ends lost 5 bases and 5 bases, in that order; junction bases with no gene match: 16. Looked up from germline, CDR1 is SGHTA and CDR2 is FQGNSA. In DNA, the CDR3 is TGTGCCAGCAGCGCATCTCCGGGACTAAATTTTGAAGATACGCAGTATTTT. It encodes CASSASPGLNFEDTQYF.

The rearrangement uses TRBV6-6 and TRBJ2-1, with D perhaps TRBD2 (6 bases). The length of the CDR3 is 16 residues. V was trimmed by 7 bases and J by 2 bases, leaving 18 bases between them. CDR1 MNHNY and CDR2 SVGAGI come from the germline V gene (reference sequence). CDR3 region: CASITVAGHTYNEQFF. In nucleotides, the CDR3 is TGTGCCAGCATCACGGTGGCGGGGCATACCTACAATGAGCAGTTCTTC.

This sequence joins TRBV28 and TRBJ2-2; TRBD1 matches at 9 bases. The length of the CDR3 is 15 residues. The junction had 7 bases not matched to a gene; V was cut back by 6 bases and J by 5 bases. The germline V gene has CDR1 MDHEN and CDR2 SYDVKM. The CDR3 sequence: CASRLGQGNTGELFF. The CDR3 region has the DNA TGTGCCAGCAGACTGGGACAGGGAAATACCGGGGAGCTGTTTTTT.

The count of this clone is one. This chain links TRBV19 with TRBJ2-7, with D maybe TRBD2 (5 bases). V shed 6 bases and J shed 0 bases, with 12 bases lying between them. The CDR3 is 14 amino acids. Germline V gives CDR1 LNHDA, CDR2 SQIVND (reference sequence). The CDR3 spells CASSLTGNSYEQYF. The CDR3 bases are TGTGCCAGTAGCTTGACCGGGAACTCCTACGAGCAGTACTTC.

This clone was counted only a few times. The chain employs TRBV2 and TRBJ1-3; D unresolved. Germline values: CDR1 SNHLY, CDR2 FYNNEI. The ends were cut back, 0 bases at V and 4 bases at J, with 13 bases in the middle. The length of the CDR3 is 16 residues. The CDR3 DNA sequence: TGTGCCAGCAGTGAAGCGGCCCGGGGAATCGGAAACACCATATATTTT. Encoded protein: CASSEAARGIGNTIYF.

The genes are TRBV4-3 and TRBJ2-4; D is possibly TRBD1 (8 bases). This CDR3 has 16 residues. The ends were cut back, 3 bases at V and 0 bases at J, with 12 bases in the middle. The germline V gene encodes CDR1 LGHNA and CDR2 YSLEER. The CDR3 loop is CASSQNRGGAKNIQYF. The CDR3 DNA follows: TGCGCCAGCAGCCAGAACAGGGGGGGAGCCAAAAACATTCAGTACTTC.